This section outlines one TCR beta chain sequence together with its context. Its matching antigen is unknown. From germline, CDR1 is MDHEN and CDR2 SYDVKM. The CDR3 spans 16 residues. The V and J ends lost 3 bases and 0 bases respectively, with 12 bases between them. The primer mix had 52 TRBV and 13 TRBJ primers. TCRdb keeps only in-frame clones here, not all; method: immunoSEQ multiplex PCR. The data contain approximately 20,000 clones, roughly 93% of them singletons. These data originate in a study of regulatory T cells. General study results and limits: Shannon entropy was nonsignificantly lower in patient CD8+ T cells than control CD8+ cells. Skewed V and J usage and few unique V-J pairs marked patient repertoires, most in Tregs.

A couple of CD3G-deficient patients had more severe autoimmunity; all had some. Patients aged 2 to 39 years had fewer naive and more memory CD4+ and CD8+ T cells. The rearrangement links TRBV28 to TRBJ1-5, with a weak D call TRBD1 (5 bases). Sequencing input: CD8+ T cells sorted from blood. The clonotype comes from a child aged 2 to 10 with CD3G deficiency. The CDR3 nucleotides read TGTGCCAGCAGTTTGAGGGGTGTAAGTAGCAATCAGCCCCAGCATTTT. It translates to CASSLRGVSSNQPQHF.